The 14 T cell receptor beta chains below were found in one sample sequenced in a study of Ad26.COV2.S vaccination and SARS-CoV-2 variants. Produced via immunoSEQ multiplex PCR; TCRdb's table is partial and in-frame only. The repertoire consists of just over 350,000 clones, with about 90% occurring once and the leading ten covering 3.5% to 4.5%. This material consisted of peripheral blood, taken after recovery from COVID-19. These receptors all come from a human donor who had recovered from COVID-19.

CDR3 nucleotide sequence: TGTGCCAGCTCACCTTGGTCCCCCTCTGGGGCCAACGTCCTGACTTTC. This sequence encodes CASSPWSPSGANVLTF. The chain combines TRBV18 with TRBJ2-6; D call uncertain. Per germline, CDR1 KGHSH and CDR2 LQKENI. Trimming pared 3 bases from V and 0 bases from J, leaving 9 bases between. The CDR3 has 16 residues.

The chain recombines TRBV5-1 with TRBJ2-1; no firm D call. Between the trimmed V and J ends, which lost 0 bases and 7 bases, there was a span of 8 bases. The germline gives CDR1 SGHRS, CDR2 YFSETQ. CDR3 length equals 13 residues. The CDR3 loop reads CASSLGTPNEQFF. CDR3 nucleotide sequence: TGCGCCAGCAGCTTGGGGACCCCAAATGAGCAGTTCTTC.

The chain combines TRBV6-2 or TRBV6-3 with TRBJ2-1; 16 bases align to TRBD2. V shed 5 bases, J shed 0 bases, and the junction held 10 bases outside the gene matches. The CDR3 length is 20 residues. The germline gives CDR1 MNHEY, CDR2 SVGEGT. DNA of the CDR3: TGTGCCAGCAGTATTCCCCCGGGACTAGCGGGGGGGAGCTCCTACAATGAGCAGTTCTTC. This codes for CASSIPPGLAGGSSYNEQFF.

V and J are TRBV7-8 and TRBJ1-1; a weak D match, TRBD1 (5 bases). From germline, CDR1 is SGHVS and CDR2 FQNEAQ. The CDR3 contains 14 residues. Trimming took off 1 base at V and 5 bases at J, with 11 bases between the two ends. The CDR3 spells CASSLEGPATEAFF. As DNA, the CDR3 is TGTGCCAGCAGCTTAGAGGGACCGGCAACTGAAGCTTTCTTT.

This clone has only a few counts. The V call is TRBV7-9, the J call TRBJ1-1; possibly TRBD1 for D (6 bases). Germline V gives CDR1 SEHNR, CDR2 FQNEAQ (reference sequence). This CDR3 is 15 amino acids long. Trimming cost V 1 base and J 1 base, with 10 bases left between them. The CDR3 is CASSLEDRKNTEAFF. Written as DNA, the CDR3 is TGTGCCAGCAGCTTAGAGGACAGAAAGAACACTGAAGCTTTCTTT. Full variable domain (outside the CDR3, taken from reference TRBV7-9 and TRBJ1-1): DTGVSQNPRHKITKRGQNVTFRCDPISEHNRLYWYRQTLGQGPEFLTYFQNEAQLEKSRLLSDRFSAERPKGSFSTLEIQRTEQGDSAMYLCASSLEDRKNTEAFFGQGTRLTVV.

V is TRBV2 and J is TRBJ2-2; D is perhaps TRBD1 (5 bases). Trimming cost V 6 bases and J 6 bases, with 14 bases left between them. This CDR3 has 14 amino acids. Germline V gene sequence: CDR1 SNHLY, CDR2 FYNNEI. Written as DNA, the CDR3 is TGTGCCAGCAGCTACTCAGGGTATGCCGGGGAGCTGTTTTTT. This gives the protein CASSYSGYAGELFF.

The rearrangement uses TRBV18 and TRBJ2-3; unclear D gene. This CDR3 comprises 19 residues. Germline-derived CDR1 and CDR2 are KGHSH and LQKENI. V was clipped by 6 bases and J by 1 base, with 26 bases between them. The CDR3 spells CASSPLPDVSRLGTDTQYF. The CDR3 DNA sequence: TGTGCCAGCTCCCCCTTGCCAGACGTTAGTAGGCTTGGCACAGATACGCAGTATTTT.

The gene calls are TRBV24-1 and TRBJ1-2; D not resolved. Trimming cost V 3 bases and J 4 bases, with 14 bases left between them. CDR3 length: 15 amino acids. Germline V gives CDR1 KGHDR, CDR2 SFDVKD. CDR3 nucleotides: TGTGCCACCAGTGATGGCTCGGGCCAGCCCTATGGCTACACCTTC. The encoded protein is CATSDGSGQPYGYTF.

J is TRBJ2-1 and V is TRBV5-1; TRBD2 matches at 13 bases. The length of the CDR3 is 17 residues. The germline V gene encodes CDR1 SGHRS and CDR2 YFSETQ. J gave up 8 bases and V 0 bases, and 8 bases lay outside the gene matches. DNA of the CDR3: TGCGCCAGCAGCTTGGCACTAGCGGGGGGGATTCGTGATGAGCAGTTCTTC. Translating it yields CASSLALAGGIRDEQFF.

In this sample, this clone turned up once. The rearrangement joins TRBV7-2 to TRBJ1-5, with D uncertain. V lost 0 bases to trimming and J lost 3 bases, with 6 bases between them. The CDR3 extends over 14 amino acids. Germline V gene sequence: CDR1 SGHTA, CDR2 FQGNSA. This chain's CDR3 is CASSLAGYNQPQHF. The CDR3, as DNA: TGTGCCAGCAGCTTAGCCGGCTACAATCAGCCCCAGCATTTT.

The chain links TRBV27 to TRBJ2-1; D is uncertain. There are 11 residues in the CDR3. Germline V gene lookup returns CDR1 MNHEY and CDR2 SMNVEV (reference sequence). Trimming removed 10 bases at V and 6 bases at J, with 10 bases between. The DNA of the CDR3 is TGTGCCACCAGAGGTATCAATGAGCAGTTCTTC. It codes for CATRGINEQFF.

This chain uses TRBV2 with TRBJ2-3, with D unresolved. Per germline, CDR1 SNHLY and CDR2 FYNNEI. The V end lost 7 bases, the J end lost 2 bases, and 7 bases lay between the germline ends. CDR3 length equals 12 residues. Written as DNA, the CDR3 is TGTGCCAGCAATAGGGACACAGATACGCAGTATTTT. Translation: CASNRDTDTQYF.

The rearrangement uses TRBV6-4 and TRBJ1-2; the D gene is possibly TRBD1 (5 bases). Trimming removed 3 bases from V and 1 base from J, with 9 bases in between. Germline values: CDR1 MRHNA, CDR2 SNTAGT. This CDR3 has 14 amino acids. The CDR3 DNA reads TGTGCCAGCAGTGAAAGGGGTGGTAACTATGGCTACACCTTC. Translating it yields CASSERGGNYGYTF.

The chain has TRBV10-3 and TRBJ2-2; D is possibly TRBD1 (5 bases). The CDR3 sequence is 16 residues long. Trimming pared 3 bases from V and 7 bases from J, leaving 18 bases between. The germline V gene has CDR1 ENHRY and CDR2 SYGVKD. The CDR3 reads CAISDSVLDRNGELFF. CDR3 coding DNA: TGTGCCATCAGTGATAGTGTTTTAGACAGAAACGGGGAGCTGTTTTTT.